The present TCR beta chain was sequenced within a study of long-term antiretroviral therapy in people with HIV. Findings and caveats of the study: CDR3 length ranges were narrower in HIV repertoires than in controls.

This clone was seen just once. What it binds is not known. One end of the junction fails to match germline, which may point to a read error. The CDR3 spans 15 residues. Germline assignment: CDR1 KGHSH and CDR2 LQKENI. Samples were assayed with immunoSEQ v3.0 at survey level. TCRdb's table, derived via immunoSEQ multiplex PCR, lists solely in-frame clones and lacks some. The sample lists about 16,000 clones; 70% to 85% were seen once. The receptor's source is a woman in her forties or fifties with HIV. The chain joins TRBV18 to TRBJ1-6, with D maybe TRBD1 (6 bases). This specimen was unsorted PBMCs, taken 1.5 years before starting antiretroviral therapy. The CDR3 DNA sequence: TGTGCCAGCTCGCCACAGGGACCCTATAATTCACCCCTCCACTTT. It yields the protein CASSPQGPYNSPLHF.